This T cell receptor (beta chain) is drawn from a study of T cell repertoires in cytomegalovirus infection. Whole-study results and caveats: Dominating the ex vivo response were HLA-C-restricted CMV-specific TCR beta clonotypes.

With respect to this clonotype: Its antigen is unknown.

V shed 5 bases and J shed 4 bases, with 15 bases lying between them. Germline V gene lookup returns CDR1 DFQATT and CDR2 SNEGSKA (reference sequence). CDR3 length equals 14 residues. TCRdb fed the reads into MiXCR, producing one record per CDR3 protein. Of more than 250,000 distinct CDR3 sequences listed, roughly 15% are singletons. The material sequenced was PBMCs. The V call is TRBV20-1, the J call TRBJ1-3; weak D call: TRBD1 (5 bases). This sequence was found in a human donor in good health (CMV status not recorded). Some clones in this sample may be carry-over from other donors' samples. The CDR3 spells CSASQASYGNTIYF. CDR3 nucleotides: TGCAGTGCTTCACAGGCGTCCTACGGAAACACCATATATTTT.